The 14 T cell receptor beta chains listed next were all sequenced from one sample in a study of T cell repertoires in cytomegalovirus infection. TCRdb called the reads again in MiXCR, with one record for every CDR3 protein. The table lists around 210,000 distinct CDR3 sequences, 6.5% of them singletons, with about 6.3% in the top ten. The sequenced material came from PBMCs. These TCRs come from a human donor in good health (CMV status not recorded). Some clones in this sample may be carry-over from other donors' samples.

The table lists this clonotype with many counts. The chain recombines TRBV29-1 with TRBJ2-3, with TRBD2 matching over 11 bases. Germline lookup yields CDR1 SQVTM and CDR2 ANQGSEA. Unmatched junction bases numbered 6, after V lost 3 bases and J lost 1 base. The CDR3 sequence is 16 residues long. The CDR3 spells CSVDPNSGGGTDTQYF. DNA for the CDR3: TGCAGCGTTGATCCCAATAGCGGGGGGGGCACAGATACGCAGTATTTT.

Ten or more counts support this clonotype. The CDR3 is CSARGGSGSYNEQFF. In nucleotides, the CDR3 is TGCAGTGCTAGGGGGGGATCAGGATCCTACAATGAGCAGTTCTTC. The chain links TRBV20-1 to TRBJ2-1; D possibly corresponds to TRBD2 (6 bases). The CDR3 spans 15 residues. The germline V gene encodes CDR1 DFQATT and CDR2 SNEGSKA (reference sequence). The V gene lost 3 bases and the J gene lost 1 base, with 13 bases spanning the gap.

This clonotype showed up just a few times. The chain has TRBV29-1 and TRBJ1-5; D uncertain. V shed 4 bases and J shed 0 bases, with 13 bases lying between them. Germline V gene lookup returns CDR1 SQVTM and CDR2 ANQGSEA. The CDR3 loop spans 15 amino acids. Here the CDR3 DNA reads TGCAGCGTTGGGACGGACGGGATTAGCAATCAGCCCCAGCATTTT. Protein sequence: CSVGTDGISNQPQHF.

In this sample, this clonotype turned up many times. This chain connects TRBV6-2 or TRBV6-3 to TRBJ2-1, with 11 bases identical to TRBD2. V dropped 6 bases and J dropped 3; count of bases not matched to a gene: 7. CDR1 and CDR2 (germline): MNHEY, SVGEGT. This CDR3 is built from 16 residues. The DNA for the CDR3 is TGTGCCAGCAGCCACCTCGGGACTAGCGGCTACAATGAGCAGTTCTTC. Translated, it gives CASSHLGTSGYNEQFF.

This clonotype was picked up many times. The chain joins TRBV7-2 to TRBJ2-3, with 7 positions matching TRBD1. From germline, CDR1 is SGHTA and CDR2 FQGNSA. The CDR3 is 14 residues long. Unmatched junction bases numbered 11, after V lost 6 bases and J lost 8 bases. The CDR3: CASSFDRALGTQYF. The DNA of the CDR3 is TGTGCCAGCAGTTTTGACAGGGCCCTTGGTACGCAGTATTTT.

V and J are TRBV19 and TRBJ2-5, with 11 bases aligning to TRBD1. The germline V gene encodes CDR1 LNHDA and CDR2 SQIVND (reference sequence). CDR3 size: 14 residues. The V segment lost 6 bases and the J segment 2 bases; nucleotides outside the gene matches: 2. This chain's CDR3 is CASRDRGLQETQYF. CDR3 bases: TGTGCCAGTAGGGACAGGGGGCTTCAAGAGACCCAGTACTTC.

This clonotype was detected ten times or more. This chain uses TRBV4-3 with TRBJ1-6, with no clear D. This CDR3 spans 16 amino acids. Trimming pared 0 bases from V and 10 bases from J, leaving 16 bases between. Germline V gene sequence: CDR1 LGHNA, CDR2 YSLEER. The CDR3 loop reads CASSQDGRSPWSPLHF. For the CDR3, the DNA is TGCGCCAGCAGCCAAGATGGAAGGAGTCCTTGGTCACCCCTCCACTTT.

This chain links TRBV2 with TRBJ1-5; 10 bases line up with TRBD1. The CDR3 covers 15 residues. Germline-derived CDR1 and CDR2 are SNHLY and FYNNEI. V lost 6 bases and J lost 5; bases outside the gene matches: 7. CDR3 nucleotide sequence: TGTGCCAGCAGAGCGAGGACAGGGGGTGATCAGCCCCAGCATTTT. Translating it yields CASRARTGGDQPQHF.

V is TRBV2 and J is TRBJ2-7; no definite D call. This CDR3 contains 11 residues. The V gene's germline CDR1 is SNHLY and CDR2 FYNNEI. Trimming stripped 4 bases from V and 6 bases from J, with 7 bases between. The CDR3 DNA follows: TGTGCCAGCAGTGGGACCCCCGAGCAGTACTTC. Protein product: CASSGTPEQYF.

V and J are TRBV30 and TRBJ1-1, with D unclear. Germline V CDR1 and CDR2: GTSNPN, SVGIG (reference sequence). The CDR3 sequence is 13 residues long. The V and J ends lost 0 bases and 4 bases respectively, with 9 bases between them. CDR3 coding DNA: TGTGCCTGGAGTGTAGTGCACACCACTGAAGCTTTCTTT. This codes for CAWSVVHTTEAFF.

At least ten counts were recorded for this clonotype. The rearrangement joins TRBV7-6 to TRBJ2-7; 12 bases fit TRBD2. Germline V gene lookup returns CDR1 SGHVS and CDR2 FNYEAQ. With V trimmed by 6 bases and J by 0 bases, 9 bases remained unmatched. The CDR3 covers 17 residues. This CDR3 is CASSLASGGASSYEQYF. The CDR3 DNA sequence: TGTGCCAGCAGTCTCGCTAGCGGGGGGGCGTCCTCCTACGAGCAGTACTTC.

This clonotype was observed many times. This chain links TRBV7-9 with TRBJ2-5; a weak D match, TRBD2 (5 bases). V lost 8 bases and J lost 4, with 11 bases in between. CDR1 is SEHNR and CDR2 is FQNEAQ in the germline V gene (reference sequence). The CDR3 covers 12 residues. The CDR3 DNA reads as TGTGCCAGCCGAGGTCGGGGAGAGACCCAGTACTTC. Encoded protein: CASRGRGETQYF.

V gene TRBV19 combines with J gene TRBJ1-2; 7 nucleotides match TRBD1. This CDR3 spans 13 amino acids. The V gene end was trimmed by 4 bases and the J gene end by 5 bases; junction bases not matched to a gene: 4. CDR1 and CDR2 (germline): LNHDA, SQIVND (reference sequence). As DNA, the CDR3 is TGTGCCAGTAGTACGGACAGGACGTATGGCTACACCTTC. Encoded protein: CASSTDRTYGYTF.

This clonotype was counted many times. V usage is TRBV7-2 and J usage is TRBJ1-2; no definite D call. Deletions cut 5 bases from V and 8 bases from J, with 12 bases between. The CDR3 is 12 residues long. Germline CDR1 reads SGHTA; CDR2 reads FQGNSA. The CDR3 loop reads CASSPAPEGYTF. The CDR3 nucleotides read TGTGCCAGCAGCCCAGCCCCAGAAGGCTACACCTTC.